This T cell receptor (beta chain) appears in the sequencing data of a study of control samples from healthy donors and cancer patients. Profiled with immunoSEQ multiplex PCR; TCRdb holds only in-frame clones, not every one. The table lists 120,000 or so clones, roughly nine tenths of them singletons. V lost 5 bases, J lost 0 bases, and 13 bases lay in between. Germline CDR1 is MDHEN and CDR2 is SYDVKM. This CDR3 is built from 15 residues. This chain connects TRBV28 to TRBJ1-1; a possible D gene is TRBD1 (5 bases). The receptor comes from a woman aged 18-29 years in good health. Material for sequencing was blood. CDR3: CASSVGGVMNTEAFF. DNA for the CDR3: TGTGCCAGCAGTGTGGGGGGGGTTATGAACACTGAAGCTTTCTTT.